The 25 T cell receptor beta chains below all came from one sample that was sequenced in a study of blood T cell repertoires in COVID-19. Profiling relied on immunoSEQ multiplex PCR, and the TCRdb table lists in-frame clones only, not all of them. The data contain 300,000 to 350,000 clones, 87% of them seen just once; the ten biggest clones take up about 6%. Sequencing was carried out using peripheral blood. The origin of the receptors is a woman in her fifties or sixties with COVID-19, enrolled during active disease.

This chain connects TRBV11-3 to TRBJ1-5, with D maybe TRBD1 (6 bases). The V gene lost 5 bases and the J gene lost 3 bases, with 11 bases spanning the gap. The CDR3 is made up of 14 amino acids. From germline, CDR1 is SGHNT and CDR2 YENEEA. The CDR3 here is CASSKDSLNQPQHF. In DNA form, the CDR3 reads TGTGCCAGCAGCAAGGACAGCCTCAATCAGCCCCAGCATTTT.

In the case of this clone: Other DNA sequences from this sample encode an identical CDR3 as well. This chain uses TRBV5-1 with TRBJ2-5, with 13 bases that match TRBD2. Germline loops: CDR1 SGHRS, CDR2 YFSETQ. The CDR3 is 16 residues long. After removal of 0 bases from V and 5 bases from J, the junction contained 4 bases not matched to a gene. The CDR3 region is CASSLGLAGGRETQYF. In DNA form, the CDR3 reads TGCGCCAGCAGCTTGGGACTAGCGGGAGGAAGGGAGACCCAGTACTTC.

The V gene is TRBV5-5, the J gene TRBJ1-4; 8 bases align to TRBD1. After removal of 0 bases from V and 8 bases from J, the junction contained 6 bases not matched to a gene. The CDR3 has 15 residues. Germline CDR1 is SGHKS and CDR2 is YYEKEE (reference sequence). CDR3 nucleotides: TGTGCCAGCAGCTTGGGGCCGGGGACAGGAGAAAAACTGTTTTTT. This sequence encodes CASSLGPGTGEKLFF.

The rearrangement uses TRBV6-5 and TRBJ1-1; D not certain. V lost 6 bases, J lost 3 bases, and 11 bases lay in between. Germline V CDR1 and CDR2: MNHEY, SVGAGI. CDR3 length equals 13 residues. The CDR3 here is CASSLVTYTEAFF. The CDR3 DNA sequence: TGTGCCAGCAGCTTAGTAACGTACACTGAAGCTTTCTTT.

This rearrangement joins TRBV18 to TRBJ1-6; the D is unclear. CDR1 KGHSH and CDR2 LQKENI come from the germline V gene. CDR3 length: 18 amino acids. Trimming removed 4 bases at V and 3 bases at J, with 19 bases between. The CDR3 protein is CASSQEMSGSVYNSPLHF. Written as DNA, the CDR3 is TGTGCCAGCTCACAAGAAATGTCGGGGTCGGTCTATAATTCACCCCTCCACTTT.

The chain recombines TRBV6-6 with TRBJ1-2; maybe TRBD1 (6 bases). CDR3 length: 14 amino acids. Germline V gene lookup returns CDR1 MNHNY and CDR2 SVGAGI (reference sequence). Trimming stripped 4 bases from V and 4 bases from J, with 13 bases between. The CDR3: CASSLGQGSYGYTF. The CDR3 DNA sequence: TGTGCCAGCAGTTTGGGGCAGGGGTCCTATGGCTACACCTTC.

In nucleotides, the CDR3 is TGTGCCAGCAGTGCCCGTATGAGGAGGTCCTACACCTTC. Encoded protein: CASSARMRRSYTF. The V call is TRBV12-3 or TRBV12-4, the J call TRBJ1-2; D call uncertain. The CDR3 covers 13 residues. Trimming cost V 5 bases and J 10 bases, with 17 bases left between them.

The V gene is TRBV4-1, the J gene TRBJ2-7, with 10 nucleotides matching TRBD2. The length of the CDR3 is 18 residues. After removal of 0 bases from V and 3 bases from J, the junction contained 11 bases not matched to a gene. Germline V gene data show CDR1 as MGHRA and CDR2 as YSYEKL. CDR3 DNA sequence: TGCGCCAGCAGCCAAGATGGAGCTAGCGGGAGTATGGGCTACGAGCAGTACTTC. Translated, it gives CASSQDGASGSMGYEQYF.

This clone was counted a single time. V usage is TRBV11-3 and J usage is TRBJ2-7; 9 bases map to TRBD2. After removal of 2 bases from V and 0 bases from J, the junction contained 8 bases not matched to a gene. The CDR3 is made up of 17 amino acids. Germline CDR1 SGHNT, CDR2 YENEEA. CDR3 DNA sequence: TGTGCCAGCAGCTTATCCCTCCAGCGGGAGGTCTCCTACGAGCAGTACTTC. Protein sequence: CASSLSLQREVSYEQYF.

This rearrangement joins TRBV30 to TRBJ1-3; TRBD1 might be the D (6 bases). CDR3 length: 15 residues. Trimming took 0 bases from V and 1 from J, leaving 10 bases between them. Germline-derived CDR1 and CDR2 are GTSNPN and SVGIG (reference sequence). Written as DNA, the CDR3 is TGTGCCTGGAGTGTAGGGGGTGAATCTGGAAACACCATATATTTT. It translates to CAWSVGGESGNTIYF.

The V call is TRBV19, the J call TRBJ1-2; 9 positions agree with TRBD1. Trimming removed 3 bases from V and 4 bases from J; junction bases left unmatched: 9. The germline V gene encodes CDR1 LNHDA and CDR2 SQIVND (reference sequence). The CDR3 is 16 amino acids. In DNA form, the CDR3 reads TGTGCCAGTAGTATTGGGTGGGGACAGGGCGGCTATGGCTACACCTTC. Translation: CASSIGWGQGGYGYTF.

This clone was seen a few times. The chain carries TRBV25-1 and TRBJ2-3; 14 bases are shared with TRBD2. The CDR3 is 17 residues long. From germline, CDR1 is MGHDK and CDR2 SYGVNS. V shed 3 bases and J 6 bases; nucleotides not matched to a gene: 8. This chain's CDR3 is CASSDPPGTSGSDTQYF. The CDR3 DNA is TGTGCCAGCAGTGATCCCCCCGGGACTAGCGGGAGTGATACGCAGTATTTT.

The chain has TRBV5-1 and TRBJ2-5; 13 bases agree with TRBD2. Trimming at V came to 4 bases and at J to 0 bases, leaving 6 bases not matched to a gene. Germline lookup yields CDR1 SGHRS and CDR2 YFSETQ. This CDR3 comprises 17 residues. The CDR3 nucleotides are TGCGCCAGCAGCCCCGCTGGGACTAGCGGGAACCAAGAGACCCAGTACTTC. Translating gives CASSPAGTSGNQETQYF.

The chain has TRBV27 and TRBJ1-5, with D possibly TRBD1 on 6 matching bases. Germline lookup yields CDR1 MNHEY and CDR2 SMNVEV (reference sequence). Trimming stripped 6 bases from V and 1 base from J, with 19 bases between. CDR3 length equals 17 residues. CDR3 DNA sequence: TGTGCCAGCAGATCAATTATCACAGGGTGGAGCAATCAGCCCCAGCATTTT. This codes for CASRSIITGWSNQPQHF.

This chain connects TRBV11-2 to TRBJ2-7, with TRBD2 identical over 12 bases. This CDR3 has 14 residues. V lost 5 bases to trimming and J lost 3 bases; unmatched junction nucleotides: 2. The V gene's germline CDR1 is SGHAT and CDR2 FQNNGV. CDR3 in DNA: TGTGCCAGCAGCAGGACTAGCGGGGACTACGAGCAGTACTTC. It yields the protein CASSRTSGDYEQYF.

The rearrangement links TRBV5-6 to TRBJ1-5; weak D call: TRBD1 (5 bases). The CDR3 extends over 14 amino acids. Trimming took off 3 bases at V and 2 bases at J, with 9 bases between the two ends. The V gene's germline CDR1 is SGHDT and CDR2 YYEEEE. The CDR3 nucleotides are TGTGCCAGCAGCTGGAGACAGCGCAATCAGCCCCAGCATTTT. Protein product: CASSWRQRNQPQHF.

The rearrangement links TRBV24-1 to TRBJ2-7, with 7 bases lining up with TRBD1. The trim removed 4 bases at V and 2 bases at J, leaving 10 bases unmatched. CDR1 and CDR2 (germline): KGHDR, SFDVKD. The CDR3 consists of 16 residues. The CDR3 DNA reads TGTGCCACCAGTGACCCCCGGACAGGTCCTCCCTACGAGCAGTACTTC. It encodes CATSDPRTGPPYEQYF.

The CDR3 sequence: CASVKWAENIQYF. The CDR3 DNA reads TGTGCCAGCGTGAAGTGGGCCGAAAACATTCAGTACTTC. The chain employs TRBV12-3 or TRBV12-4 and TRBJ2-4; D uncertain. Trimming left V 8 bases short and J 5 bases short, with 13 bases between. The CDR3 extends over 13 amino acids.

J is TRBJ2-7 and V is TRBV15, with 9 bases lining up with TRBD2. The CDR3 extends over 14 amino acids. The germline CDR1 and CDR2 sequences are LNHNV and YYDKDF (reference sequence). The J segment lost 3 bases and the V segment lost 4 bases, leaving 4 bases of the junction unmatched. The CDR3 DNA follows: TGTGCCACCAGCATGGTAGCGGGAGTCTACGAGCAGTACTTC. Its protein product is CATSMVAGVYEQYF.

This clone was seen a handful of times. The junction departs from the called germline gene at one end, perhaps through a read error. J is TRBJ2-7 and V is TRBV7-7; the match to TRBD2 covers 7 bases. The germline CDR1 and CDR2 sequences are SSHAT and FNYEAQ (reference sequence). CDR3 size: 15 residues. This CDR3 reads CASSPSGPGAYEQYF. The CDR3 coding sequence is TGTGCTAGCAGCCCTAGCGGCCCGGGCGCCTACGAGCAGTACTTC.

The genes are TRBV4-1 and TRBJ1-4; D unclear. Trimming pared 0 bases from V and 4 bases from J, leaving 15 bases between. The germline CDR1 and CDR2 sequences are MGHRA and YSYEKL. The CDR3 sequence is 17 residues long. The CDR3 spells CASSQDSEQAYNEKLFF. DNA for the CDR3: TGCGCCAGCAGCCAAGATAGTGAGCAGGCCTATAATGAAAAACTGTTTTTT.

The V call is TRBV19, the J call TRBJ1-3; D remains ambiguous. Germline CDR1 reads LNHDA; CDR2 reads SQIVND (reference sequence). This CDR3 has 14 residues. CDR3 DNA sequence: TGTGCGGTAGTTGGACGGGGAGCTGGAAACACCATATATTTT. This gives the protein CAVVGRGAGNTIYF.

The CDR3 sequence is CASSVEGQTNSPLHF. In DNA, the CDR3 is TGTGCCAGCAGCGTAGAAGGACAGACTAATTCACCCCTCCACTTT. This chain uses TRBV9 with TRBJ1-6, with a tentative D call TRBD1 (6 bases). V lost 0 bases, J lost 6 bases, and 10 bases lay in between. CDR1 is SGDLS, CDR2 YYNGEE, per germline. This CDR3 spans 15 amino acids.

The genes are TRBV29-1 and TRBJ1-4; TRBD1 matches at 9 bases. V lost 5 bases, J lost 11 bases, and 15 bases stayed unmatched. The CDR3 loop spans 15 amino acids. Germline values: CDR1 SQVTM, CDR2 ANQGSEA. CDR3 nucleotide sequence: TGCAGCGTTCTTCTTCCCAGGACAGGGGAGAAGAAACTGTTTTTT. This translates into CSVLLPRTGEKKLFF.

The chain carries TRBV6-2 or TRBV6-3 and TRBJ1-5; TRBD1 matches 10 bases. Germline CDR1 is MNHEY and CDR2 is SVGEGT. This CDR3 contains 15 residues. J lost 1 base, V lost 6 bases, and 3 bases had no gene match. The CDR3 spells CASSGQGVSNQPQHF. The DNA of the CDR3 is TGTGCCAGCAGCGGACAGGGGGTGAGCAATCAGCCCCAGCATTTT.